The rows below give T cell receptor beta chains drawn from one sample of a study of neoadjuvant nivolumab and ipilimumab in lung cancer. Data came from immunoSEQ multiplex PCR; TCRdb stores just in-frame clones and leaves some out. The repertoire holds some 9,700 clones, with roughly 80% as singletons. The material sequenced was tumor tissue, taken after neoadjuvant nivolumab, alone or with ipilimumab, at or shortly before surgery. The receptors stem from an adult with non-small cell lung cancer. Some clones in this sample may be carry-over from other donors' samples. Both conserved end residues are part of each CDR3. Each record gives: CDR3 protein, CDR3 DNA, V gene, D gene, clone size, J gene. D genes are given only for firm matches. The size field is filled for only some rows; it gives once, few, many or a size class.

CSVGGGADQPQHF TGCAGCGTTGGAGGGGGCGCGGATCAGCCCCAGCATTTT TRBV29-1 TRBD1 - TRBJ1-5
CSVEEGTKPQYF TGCAGCGTTGAGGAGGGGACAAAACCGCAGTATTTT TRBV29-1 - - TRBJ2-3
CASSRDRNYGYTF TGTGCCAGCAGCCGGGACAGGAACTATGGCTACACCTTC TRBV5-5 TRBD1 - TRBJ1-2
CASSYSPDGIYEQYF TGTGCCAGCAGTTATTCGCCGGACGGGATCTACGAGCAGTACTTC TRBV6-9 - - TRBJ2-7
CASSYSGQGTYEQYF TGTGCCAGCAGTTACTCGGGACAGGGTACTTACGAGCAGTACTTC TRBV6-5 TRBD1 once TRBJ2-7
CASSERGGGDTGELFF TGTGCCAGCTCCGAAAGAGGAGGGGGCGACACCGGGGAGCTGTTTTTT TRBV18 - once TRBJ2-2
CASSLEVVGKLEAFF TGTGCCAGCAGCTTAGAGGTTGTGGGGAAACTTGAAGCTTTCTTT TRBV11-3 - - TRBJ1-1
CASAKTDHNEQFF TGTGCTAGTGCCAAGACAGATCACAATGAGCAGTTCTTC TRBV12-5 - - TRBJ2-1
CATSRARDSPYEQYF TGTGCCACCAGCAGGGCCCGGGACTCGCCCTACGAGCAGTACTTC TRBV15 - few TRBJ2-7
CASSLGVSGGYEQYF TGTGCCAGCAGCTTAGGGGTTAGCGGGGGATACGAGCAGTACTTC TRBV7-6 TRBD2 - TRBJ2-7